Listed below are T cell receptor beta chains from one sample, sequenced in a study of beta chain features in type 1 diabetes. This table comes from immunoSEQ multiplex PCR, and its TCRdb copy is limited to in-frame clones, with some not included. Of around 300,000 clones listed, approximately 8% are singletons. Sequenced input: central memory CD4+ T cells from blood. These receptors came from a woman between 18 and 29 years old in good health. CDR3s include the opening cysteine and the closing phenylalanine or tryptophan.

v_call	j_call	cdr3_aa
TRBV29-1	TRBJ1-2	CSVEAQGKRNYGYTF
TRBV5-4	TRBJ2-5	CASSLVGRQKETQYF
TRBV7-2	TRBJ2-3	CASSSTGPTDTQYF
TRBV9	TRBJ2-2	CASSVGLAGDTGELFF
TRBV7-6	TRBJ1-1	CASSVTKLATEAFF
TRBV5-1	TRBJ2-1	CASSLWIDEQFF
TRBV2	TRBJ1-4	CASSVKGATNEKLFF
TRBV14	TRBJ1-3	CASSTGRRSGNTIYF
TRBV12-5	TRBJ2-3	CASGFGTVPGGDTQYF
TRBV28	TRBJ2-5	CASSRLGTGGQETQYF
TRBV30	TRBJ1-1	CARFKNTEAFF
TRBV12-5	TRBJ2-7	CASGLVLGGPYEQYF
TRBV7-2	TRBJ1-1	CASSLHLGQGNAEAFF
TRBV7-9	TRBJ1-1	CASRLMNTEAFF
TRBV11-2	TRBJ2-6	CASSYYSSGANVLTF
TRBV6-5	TRBJ1-4	CASSDLTREKLFF
TRBV29-1	TRBJ1-1	CSVEGTGVGTEAFF
TRBV11-2	TRBJ2-3	CASSLTGGTDTQYF
TRBV2	TRBJ1-1	CASSTRQGEAFF
TRBV5-1	TRBJ1-2	CASSQSTGAGYGYTF